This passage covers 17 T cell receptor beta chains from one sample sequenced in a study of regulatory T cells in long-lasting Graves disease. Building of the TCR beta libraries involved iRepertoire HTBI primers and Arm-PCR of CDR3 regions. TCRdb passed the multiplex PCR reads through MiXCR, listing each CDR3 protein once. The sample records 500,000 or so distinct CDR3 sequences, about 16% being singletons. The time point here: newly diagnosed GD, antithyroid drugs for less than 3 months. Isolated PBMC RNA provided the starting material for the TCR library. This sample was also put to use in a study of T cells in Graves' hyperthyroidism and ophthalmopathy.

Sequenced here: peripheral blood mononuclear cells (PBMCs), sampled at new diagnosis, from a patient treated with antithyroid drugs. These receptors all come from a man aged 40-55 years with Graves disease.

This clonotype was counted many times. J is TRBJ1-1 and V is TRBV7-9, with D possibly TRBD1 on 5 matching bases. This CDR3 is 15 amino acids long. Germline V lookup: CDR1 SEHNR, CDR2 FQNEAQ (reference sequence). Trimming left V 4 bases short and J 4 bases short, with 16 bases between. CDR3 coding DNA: TGTGCCAGCAGCTACGGACACGTCACCCCCACTGAAGCTTTCTTT. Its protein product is CASSYGHVTPTEAFF. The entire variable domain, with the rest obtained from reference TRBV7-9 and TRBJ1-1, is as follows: DTGVSQNPRHKITKRGQNVTFRCDPISEHNRLYWYRQTLGQGPEFLTYFQNEAQLEKSRLLSDRFSAERPKGSFSTLEIQRTEQGDSAMYLCASSYGHVTPTEAFFGQGTRLTVV.

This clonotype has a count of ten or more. CDR3 in DNA: TGTGCCATCAGTGGTCAGGACAGGGGAGGAGACACCGGGGAGCTGTTTTTT. Amino acid sequence: CAISGQDRGGDTGELFF. The V and J genes are TRBV10-3 and TRBJ2-2; 9 bases agree with TRBD1. The CDR3 covers 17 residues. Germline CDR1 reads ENHRY; CDR2 reads SYGVKD. V dropped 4 bases and J dropped 3; count of bases not matched to a gene: 9.

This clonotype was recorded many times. The CDR3 bases are TGTGCCAGCAGGGGGGCTTGGAATCAGCCCCAGCATTTT. Amino acid sequence: CASRGAWNQPQHF. The chain has TRBV7-2 and TRBJ1-5, with TRBD1 as a possible D gene (6 bases). V lost 6 bases, J lost 4 bases, and 10 bases lay in between. Germline V gene data show CDR1 as SGHTA and CDR2 as FQGNSA. CDR3 size: 13 residues. The variable domain in full, completed from reference TRBV7-2 and TRBJ1-5, reads GAGVSQSPSNKVTEKGKDVELRCDPISGHTALYWYRQSLGQGLEFLIYFQGNSAPDKSGLPSDRFSAERTGGSVSTLTIQRTQQEDSAVYLCASRGAWNQPQHFGDGTRLSIL.

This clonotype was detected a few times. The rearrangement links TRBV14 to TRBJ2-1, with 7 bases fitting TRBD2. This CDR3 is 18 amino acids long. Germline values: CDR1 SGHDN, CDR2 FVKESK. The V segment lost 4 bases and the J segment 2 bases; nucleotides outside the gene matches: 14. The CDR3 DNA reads TGTGCCAGCAGCCGCAATCGTCTACGGAGCGGGACCTACAATGAGCAGTTCTTC. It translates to CASSRNRLRSGTYNEQFF.

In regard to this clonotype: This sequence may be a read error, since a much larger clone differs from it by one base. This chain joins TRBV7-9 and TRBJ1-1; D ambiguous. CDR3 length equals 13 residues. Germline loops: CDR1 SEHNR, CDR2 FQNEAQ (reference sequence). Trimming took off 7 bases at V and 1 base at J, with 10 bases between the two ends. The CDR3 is CASTSGKNTEAFF. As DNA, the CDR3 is TGTGCCAGCACCTCGGGGAAGAACACTGAAGCTTTCTTT.

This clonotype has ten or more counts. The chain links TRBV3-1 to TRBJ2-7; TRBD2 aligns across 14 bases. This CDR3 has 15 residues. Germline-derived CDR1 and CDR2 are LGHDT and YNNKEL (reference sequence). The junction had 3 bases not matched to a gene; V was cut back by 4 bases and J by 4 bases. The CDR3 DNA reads TGTGCCAGCAGCCCCCGGACTAGCGGGAGGTACGAGCAGTACTTC. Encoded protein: CASSPRTSGRYEQYF.

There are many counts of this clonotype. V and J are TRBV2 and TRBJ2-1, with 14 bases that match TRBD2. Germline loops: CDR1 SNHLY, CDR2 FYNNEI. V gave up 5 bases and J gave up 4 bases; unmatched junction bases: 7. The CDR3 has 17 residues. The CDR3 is CASSPRLAGGGYNEQFF. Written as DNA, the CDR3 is TGTGCCAGCAGTCCGCGACTAGCGGGAGGGGGGTACAATGAGCAGTTCTTC.

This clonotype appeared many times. In nucleotides, the CDR3 is TGCGCCAGCAGCTTTCGGGGACAGGGCGGAAATGAGCAGTTCTTC. Its translation: CASSFRGQGGNEQFF. The chain employs TRBV5-1 and TRBJ2-1; 9 nucleotides agree with TRBD1. There are 15 residues in the CDR3. V lost 2 bases to trimming and J lost 7 bases; unmatched junction nucleotides: 7. Germline loops: CDR1 SGHRS, CDR2 YFSETQ.

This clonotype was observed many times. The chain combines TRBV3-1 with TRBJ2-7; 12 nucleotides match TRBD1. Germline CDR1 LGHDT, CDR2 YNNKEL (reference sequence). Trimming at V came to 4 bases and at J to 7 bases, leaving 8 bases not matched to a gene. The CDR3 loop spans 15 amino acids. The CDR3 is CASSPRDRGPREQYF. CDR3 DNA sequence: TGTGCCAGCAGCCCCCGGGACAGGGGGCCGAGGGAGCAGTACTTC.

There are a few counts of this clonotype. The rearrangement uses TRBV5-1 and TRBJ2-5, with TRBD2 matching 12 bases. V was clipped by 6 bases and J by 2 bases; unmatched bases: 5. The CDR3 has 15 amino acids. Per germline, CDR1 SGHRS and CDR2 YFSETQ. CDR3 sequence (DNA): TGCGCCAGCACGTCGACTAGCGGGAGTCAAGAGACCCAGTACTTC. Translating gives CASTSTSGSQETQYF.

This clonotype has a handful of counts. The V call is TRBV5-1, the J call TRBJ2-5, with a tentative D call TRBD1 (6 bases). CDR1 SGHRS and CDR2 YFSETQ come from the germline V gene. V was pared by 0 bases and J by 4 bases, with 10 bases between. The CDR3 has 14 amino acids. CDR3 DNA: TGCGCCAGCAGCTTGGATTGGGACATAGAGACCCAGTACTTC. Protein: CASSLDWDIETQYF.

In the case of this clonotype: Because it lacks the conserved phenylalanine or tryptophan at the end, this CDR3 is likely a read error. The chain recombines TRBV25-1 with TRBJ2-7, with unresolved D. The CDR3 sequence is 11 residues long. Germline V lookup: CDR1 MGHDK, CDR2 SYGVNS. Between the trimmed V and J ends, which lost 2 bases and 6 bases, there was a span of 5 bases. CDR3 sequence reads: CASSEIFEQYY. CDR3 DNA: TGTGCCAGCAGTGAAATATTCGAGCAGTACTAC.

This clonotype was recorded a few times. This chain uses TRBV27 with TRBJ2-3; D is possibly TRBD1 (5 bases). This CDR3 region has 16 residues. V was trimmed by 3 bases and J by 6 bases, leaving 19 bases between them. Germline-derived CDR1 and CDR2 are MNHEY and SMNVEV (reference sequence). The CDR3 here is CASSFLGQSHGDTQYF. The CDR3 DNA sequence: TGTGCCAGCAGTTTCCTGGGGCAGAGTCACGGTGATACGCAGTATTTT.

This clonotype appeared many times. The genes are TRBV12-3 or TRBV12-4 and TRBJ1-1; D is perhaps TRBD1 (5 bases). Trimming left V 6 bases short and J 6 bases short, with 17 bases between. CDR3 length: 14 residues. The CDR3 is CASRLKRGVSEAFF. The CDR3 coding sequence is TGTGCCAGCAGACTGAAAAGGGGAGTCTCTGAAGCTTTCTTT.

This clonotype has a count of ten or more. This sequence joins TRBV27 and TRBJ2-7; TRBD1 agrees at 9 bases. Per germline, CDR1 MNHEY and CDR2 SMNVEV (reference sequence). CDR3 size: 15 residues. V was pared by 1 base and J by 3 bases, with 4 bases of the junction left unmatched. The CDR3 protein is CASSLLGQGHYEQYF. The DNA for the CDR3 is TGTGCCAGCAGTTTATTGGGACAGGGCCACTACGAGCAGTACTTC.

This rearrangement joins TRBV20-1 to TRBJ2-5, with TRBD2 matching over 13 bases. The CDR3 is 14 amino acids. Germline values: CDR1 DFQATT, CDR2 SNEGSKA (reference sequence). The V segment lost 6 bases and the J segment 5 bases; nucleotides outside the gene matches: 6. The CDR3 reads CSAPGTSGTETQYF. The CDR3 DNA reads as TGCAGTGCACCCGGGACTAGCGGGACGGAGACCCAGTACTTC.

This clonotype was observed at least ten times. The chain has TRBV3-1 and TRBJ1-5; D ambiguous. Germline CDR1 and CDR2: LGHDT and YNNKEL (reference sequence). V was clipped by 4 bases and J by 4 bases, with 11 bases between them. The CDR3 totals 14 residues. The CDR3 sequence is CASSLSPGNQPQHF. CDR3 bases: TGTGCCAGCAGCCTCAGCCCGGGGAATCAGCCCCAGCATTTT.